These 29 T cell receptor beta chains share one sample of origin, sequenced in a study of cytomegalovirus exposure and HLA in healthy donors. Vbeta (60) and Jbeta (13) primers were used in the PCR. The assay was immunoSEQ multiplex PCR, and TCRdb's table has in-frame clones only and misses some. The table has 150,000 to 160,000 clones, approximately 80% seen once. Sequenced sample: PBMCs. These receptors came from a woman between 40 and 50 years old in good health and CMV-seropositive.

The chain joins TRBV11-3 to TRBJ2-2; 12 bases agree with TRBD2. Germline V CDR1 and CDR2: SGHNT, YENEEA. The CDR3 spans 16 residues. V shed 4 bases, J shed 5 bases, and the junction held 5 bases outside the gene matches. CDR3 bases: TGTGCCAGCAGCTCACGACTAGCGGGAGCAACCGGGGAGCTGTTTTTT. As protein: CASSSRLAGATGELFF.

This chain uses TRBV5-1 with TRBJ2-7; 10 nucleotides line up with TRBD1. Looked up from germline, CDR1 is SGHRS and CDR2 is YFSETQ. The CDR3 totals 14 residues. The V gene end was trimmed by 7 bases and the J gene end by 4 bases; junction bases not matched to a gene: 8. CDR3 region: CASLKTGGSYEQYF. The CDR3 bases are TGCGCCAGCCTTAAGACAGGGGGCAGTTACGAGCAGTACTTC.

The rearrangement uses TRBV19 and TRBJ2-1; 9 bases are shared with TRBD2. This CDR3 region has 17 residues. J was trimmed by 10 bases and V by 3 bases; bases with no gene match: 16. The germline V gene encodes CDR1 LNHDA and CDR2 SQIVND (reference sequence). CDR3 in DNA: TGTGCCAGTAGTATTAATCTCGCGGGAGGGCCCTCCCGGGAGCAGTTCTTC. Translating gives CASSINLAGGPSREQFF. The complete variable domain, with remaining parts taken from reference TRBV19 and TRBJ2-1, reads DGGITQSPKYLFRKEGQNVTLSCEQNLNHDAMYWYRQDPGQGLRLIYYSQIVNDFQKGDIAEGYSVSREKKESFPLTVTSAQKNPTAFYLCASSINLAGGPSREQFFGPGTRLTVL.

The rearrangement joins TRBV30 to TRBJ2-7, with TRBD2 matching 10 bases. Germline V gene data show CDR1 as GTSNPN and CDR2 as SVGIG (reference sequence). V lost 3 bases, J lost 0 bases, and 5 bases stayed unmatched. The CDR3 length is 15 residues. CDR3 amino acids: CAWRESGRASYEQYF. For the CDR3, the DNA is TGTGCCTGGAGGGAAAGCGGGAGGGCCTCCTACGAGCAGTACTTC.

This clone has a single count. The rearrangement links TRBV9 to TRBJ1-2, with 10 bases matching TRBD1. From germline, CDR1 is SGDLS and CDR2 YYNGEE. This CDR3 has 15 amino acids. V was clipped by 3 bases and J by 4 bases; unmatched bases: 6. CDR3: CASSADRGRLYGYTF. DNA for the CDR3: TGTGCCAGCAGCGCCGACAGGGGGCGCCTCTATGGCTACACCTTC.

This clone was seen more than once but under ten times. The J gene is TRBJ2-7, the V gene TRBV7-9; tentatively, D is TRBD1 (6 bases). V shed 2 bases and J shed 7 bases, with 12 bases lying between them. CDR1 is SEHNR, CDR2 FQNEAQ, per germline (reference sequence). The CDR3 covers 13 residues. CDR3: CASSLQQGGEQYF. The CDR3 DNA follows: TGTGCCAGCAGCTTACAACAGGGTGGGGAGCAGTACTTC.

This clone was picked up a small number of times. The chain uses TRBV10-3 and TRBJ1-5; possible D gene TRBD1, 5 bases. CDR1 is ENHRY and CDR2 is SYGVKD in the germline V gene. Trimming took 6 bases from V and 9 from J, leaving 15 bases between them. The CDR3 sequence is 13 residues long. CDR3 in amino acids: CAISIDSSRPQHF. Written as DNA, the CDR3 is TGTGCCATCAGCATCGACAGTTCAAGGCCCCAGCATTTT.

The CDR3 DNA sequence: TGTGCCAGCGAGTCCGCGAACACTGAAGCTTTCTTT. Its translation: CASESANTEAFF. The chain uses TRBV6-6 and TRBJ1-1; no firm D call. V lost 8 bases and J lost 1, with 8 bases in between. This CDR3 has 12 amino acids. The germline V gene has CDR1 MNHNY and CDR2 SVGAGI (reference sequence).

The rearrangement links TRBV5-4 to TRBJ2-7; D is uncertain. The V gene's germline CDR1 is SGHNT and CDR2 YYREEE (reference sequence). The V end was cut by 0 bases, the J end by 2 bases, with 6 bases between. The CDR3 consists of 13 residues. Here the CDR3 reads CASSLDTTYEQYF. CDR3 coding DNA: TGTGCCAGCAGCTTGGACACTACCTACGAGCAGTACTTC.

The chain links TRBV7-9 to TRBJ2-5, with 9 bases matching TRBD2. The CDR3 is 17 residues long. Trimming removed 5 bases from V and 0 bases from J; junction bases left unmatched: 10. Germline CDR1 reads SEHNR; CDR2 reads FQNEAQ (reference sequence). In nucleotides, the CDR3 is TGTGCCAGCAGCCGCCAGGGTAGCGGGAGTAACCAAGAGACCCAGTACTTC. Translation: CASSRQGSGSNQETQYF.

For the CDR3, the DNA is TGTGCCAGCAGCCGCGCCGGGACAGGGTTAGCAACTAATGAAAAACTGTTTTTT. Translating it yields CASSRAGTGLATNEKLFF. The V and J genes are TRBV5-4 and TRBJ1-4, with 9 bases aligning to TRBD1. The CDR3 runs to 18 residues. CDR1 and CDR2 from the germline V gene are SGHNT and YYREEE (reference sequence). The ends lost 4 bases at V and 0 bases at J; junction bases unmatched: 10.

V usage is TRBV18 and J usage is TRBJ2-3; a weak D match, TRBD1 (5 bases). Trimming took off 2 bases at V and 2 bases at J, with 11 bases between the two ends. CDR3 length: 15 residues. Germline V gives CDR1 KGHSH, CDR2 LQKENI. The CDR3 sequence: CASSPGAGFTDTQYF. The CDR3 nucleotides read TGTGCCAGCTCACCAGGAGCAGGGTTCACAGATACGCAGTATTTT.

There are a few counts of this clone. The chain uses TRBV5-1 and TRBJ1-1, with 9 bases fitting TRBD1. The V segment lost 1 base and the J segment 4 bases; nucleotides outside the gene matches: 14. This CDR3 has 18 amino acids. The germline V gene encodes CDR1 SGHRS and CDR2 YFSETQ. The chain's CDR3 is CASSLLKGTGQEGTEAFF. In DNA form, the CDR3 reads TGCGCCAGCAGCTTGCTAAAGGGGACAGGGCAGGAGGGCACTGAAGCTTTCTTT.

This clone was detected a few times. V and J are TRBV27 and TRBJ1-1; 9 bases match TRBD1. V was pared by 5 bases and J by 10 bases, with 8 bases of the junction left unmatched. CDR1 and CDR2 (germline): MNHEY, SMNVEV (reference sequence). The CDR3 has 13 amino acids. CDR3 loop: CASSPGTGRRAFF. CDR3 DNA: TGTGCCAGCAGTCCCGGGACAGGGAGGCGAGCTTTCTTT.

The V call is TRBV15, the J call TRBJ2-7; no definite D call. This CDR3 contains 14 residues. V lost 5 bases, J lost 3 bases, and 14 bases lay in between. From germline, CDR1 is LNHNV and CDR2 YYDKDF (reference sequence). The CDR3 loop is CATSSQRLDYEQYF. The CDR3 DNA reads TGTGCCACCAGCTCTCAACGACTGGACTACGAGCAGTACTTC.

This chain links TRBV6-1 with TRBJ2-7, with 10 bases matching TRBD2. This CDR3 region has 14 residues. V lost 6 bases and J lost 7; bases outside the gene matches: 9. Germline loops: CDR1 MNHNS, CDR2 SASEGT. CDR3 in amino acids: CASRPGLASGEQYF. The CDR3 DNA is TGTGCCAGCAGGCCGGGACTAGCGTCGGGGGAGCAGTACTTC.

In regard to this clone: Other DNA variants within this sample encode the same CDR3. This chain uses TRBV28 with TRBJ1-5; D perhaps matches TRBD1 (5 bases). CDR3 length equals 13 residues. Germline V lookup: CDR1 MDHEN, CDR2 SYDVKM. CDR3 nucleotides: TGTGCAGGGCAGGGATATAGCAATCAGCCCCAGCATTTT. This codes for CAGQGYSNQPQHF.

The rearrangement joins TRBV28 to TRBJ2-7, with 9 positions matching TRBD2. The germline V gene has CDR1 MDHEN and CDR2 SYDVKM. After removal of 1 base from V and 4 bases from J, the junction contained 8 bases not matched to a gene. CDR3 size: 16 residues. The DNA for the CDR3 is TGTGCCAGCAGTTTATTGATAGCGGGAGAAGGGTACGAGCAGTACTTC. Protein: CASSLLIAGEGYEQYF. The complete variable domain, with remaining parts taken from reference TRBV28 and TRBJ2-7, reads DVKVTQSSRYLVKRTGEKVFLECVQDMDHENMFWYRQDPGLGLRLIYFSYDVKMKEKGDIPEGYSVSREKKERFSLILESASTNQTSMYLCASSLLIAGEGYEQYFGPGTRLTVT.

The chain is built from TRBV28 and TRBJ2-7, with TRBD1 matching over 7 bases. This CDR3 comprises 15 residues. Germline CDR1 reads MDHEN; CDR2 reads SYDVKM. Losses at the gene ends were 5 bases for V and 6 bases for J; bases not matched to a gene: 13. The DNA for the CDR3 is TGTGCCAGCAGTAATCACAGACAGGGAATTCGCGAGCAGTACTTC. It yields the protein CASSNHRQGIREQYF.

This chain uses TRBV27 with TRBJ1-1; D perhaps matches TRBD1 (5 bases). The CDR3 has 14 amino acids. Looked up from germline, CDR1 is MNHEY and CDR2 is SMNVEV (reference sequence). The V and J ends lost 6 bases and 0 bases respectively, with 11 bases between them. CDR3 coding DNA: TGTGCCAGCAGGACAGTTTCGCTGAACACTGAAGCTTTCTTT. This encodes CASRTVSLNTEAFF.

The genes are TRBV2 and TRBJ1-1; tentatively, D is TRBD1 (5 bases). Germline values: CDR1 SNHLY, CDR2 FYNNEI. V lost 2 bases, J lost 4 bases, and 14 bases lay in between. This CDR3 has 15 residues. The CDR3 region has the DNA TGTGCCAGCAGTGAAACTGGACACCAGAGCACTGAAGCTTTCTTT. This gives the protein CASSETGHQSTEAFF.

The V and J genes are TRBV27 and TRBJ2-7, with TRBD2 matching over 8 bases. This CDR3 comprises 17 residues. Trimming at V came to 6 bases and at J to 2 bases, leaving 15 bases not matched to a gene. Germline V gene lookup returns CDR1 MNHEY and CDR2 SMNVEV (reference sequence). Here the CDR3 reads CASSRKAGVILPYEQYF. CDR3 nucleotides: TGTGCCAGCAGCCGTAAAGCGGGAGTGATCCTTCCCTACGAGCAGTACTTC.

The chain employs TRBV7-8 and TRBJ2-6; tentative D call: TRBD1 (5 bases). Per germline, CDR1 SGHVS and CDR2 FQNEAQ. V was cut by 5 bases and J by 0 bases, with 14 bases left in between. This CDR3 region has 17 residues. Here the CDR3 DNA reads TGTGCCAGCAGCCCCCGCAGGGTCCCCTCTGGGGCCAACGTCCTGACTTTC. The encoded protein is CASSPRRVPSGANVLTF.

The gene calls are TRBV30 and TRBJ2-3, with a weak D call TRBD1 (6 bases). CDR3 length: 12 amino acids. Trimming removed 8 bases from V and 2 bases from J, with 11 bases in between. CDR1 GTSNPN and CDR2 SVGIG come from the germline V gene (reference sequence). The CDR3 DNA reads as TGTGCCGGACAGCGGTTCACAGATACGCAGTATTTT. Its translation: CAGQRFTDTQYF.

V and J are TRBV28 and TRBJ1-1, with 8 positions matching TRBD1. Germline V gene data show CDR1 as MDHEN and CDR2 as SYDVKM. Losses at the gene ends were 4 bases for V and 4 bases for J; bases not matched to a gene: 2. The CDR3 totals 13 residues. The CDR3, as DNA: TGTGCCAGCAGTTACACAGGGGGCACTGAAGCTTTCTTT. It translates to CASSYTGGTEAFF.

The chain is built from TRBV6-1 and TRBJ1-5; D uncertain. Looked up from germline, CDR1 is MNHNS and CDR2 is SASEGT. The CDR3 runs to 13 residues. Trimming cost V 2 bases and J 4 bases, with 6 bases left between them. CDR3 amino acids: CASSELLNQPQHF. In DNA form, the CDR3 reads TGTGCCAGCAGTGAACTGCTAAATCAGCCCCAGCATTTT.

Details on this clone: Germline and junction disagree at one end, which may indicate a read error. This chain joins TRBV5-6 and TRBJ2-7, with D possibly TRBD2 on 6 matching bases. The CDR3 consists of 13 residues. In germline, CDR1 is SGHDT, CDR2 YYEEEE. The CDR3 DNA is TGTGTCAGCAGTCGGCGGGACGGTGAAGAGCAGTACTTC. It translates to CVSSRRDGEEQYF.

The sample holds one count of this clone. This rearrangement joins TRBV4-2 to TRBJ2-3; 10 nucleotides line up with TRBD2. CDR1 LGHNA and CDR2 YNFKEQ come from the germline V gene. The CDR3 loop spans 18 amino acids. The V gene end was trimmed by 4 bases and the J gene end by 0 bases; junction bases not matched to a gene: 10. The chain's CDR3 is CASSRGLAATASTDTQYF. The DNA of the CDR3 is TGTGCCAGCAGCCGAGGACTAGCGGCCACCGCTAGCACAGATACGCAGTATTTT.

The rearrangement joins TRBV11-3 to TRBJ2-7, with 11 bases identical to TRBD1. The CDR3 spans 16 residues. J lost 4 bases, V lost 5 bases, and 10 bases had no gene match. The germline gives CDR1 SGHNT, CDR2 YENEEA. DNA of the CDR3: TGTGCCAGCAGCGCATTCGAGGGGACAGGGGGATACGAGCAGTACTTC. It translates to CASSAFEGTGGYEQYF.